The text below deals with one TCR beta chain. This sample stems from a study of T cell responses to AZD1222 COVID-19 vaccine. Germline trimming cut 2 bases from V and 6 bases from J; bases unmatched to any gene: 3. The CDR3 loop spans 14 amino acids. Germline V gene lookup returns CDR1 LGHDT and CDR2 YNNKEL (reference sequence). Profiling relied on immunoSEQ multiplex PCR, and the TCRdb table lists in-frame clones only, not all of them. The data show 150,000 to 200,000 clones, roughly nine tenths seen once. The chain recombines TRBV3-1 (or the pseudogene TRBV3-2) with TRBJ2-1; 8 bases align to TRBD2. This clonotype originated in an adult who received the AZD1222 COVID-19 vaccine. Sequenced material: peripheral blood, taken 28 days after the second AZD1222 dose. The CDR3 DNA reads as TGTGCCAGCAGCCAAAACAGCGGGGGCAATGAGCAGTTCTTC. It translates to CASSQNSGGNEQFF.